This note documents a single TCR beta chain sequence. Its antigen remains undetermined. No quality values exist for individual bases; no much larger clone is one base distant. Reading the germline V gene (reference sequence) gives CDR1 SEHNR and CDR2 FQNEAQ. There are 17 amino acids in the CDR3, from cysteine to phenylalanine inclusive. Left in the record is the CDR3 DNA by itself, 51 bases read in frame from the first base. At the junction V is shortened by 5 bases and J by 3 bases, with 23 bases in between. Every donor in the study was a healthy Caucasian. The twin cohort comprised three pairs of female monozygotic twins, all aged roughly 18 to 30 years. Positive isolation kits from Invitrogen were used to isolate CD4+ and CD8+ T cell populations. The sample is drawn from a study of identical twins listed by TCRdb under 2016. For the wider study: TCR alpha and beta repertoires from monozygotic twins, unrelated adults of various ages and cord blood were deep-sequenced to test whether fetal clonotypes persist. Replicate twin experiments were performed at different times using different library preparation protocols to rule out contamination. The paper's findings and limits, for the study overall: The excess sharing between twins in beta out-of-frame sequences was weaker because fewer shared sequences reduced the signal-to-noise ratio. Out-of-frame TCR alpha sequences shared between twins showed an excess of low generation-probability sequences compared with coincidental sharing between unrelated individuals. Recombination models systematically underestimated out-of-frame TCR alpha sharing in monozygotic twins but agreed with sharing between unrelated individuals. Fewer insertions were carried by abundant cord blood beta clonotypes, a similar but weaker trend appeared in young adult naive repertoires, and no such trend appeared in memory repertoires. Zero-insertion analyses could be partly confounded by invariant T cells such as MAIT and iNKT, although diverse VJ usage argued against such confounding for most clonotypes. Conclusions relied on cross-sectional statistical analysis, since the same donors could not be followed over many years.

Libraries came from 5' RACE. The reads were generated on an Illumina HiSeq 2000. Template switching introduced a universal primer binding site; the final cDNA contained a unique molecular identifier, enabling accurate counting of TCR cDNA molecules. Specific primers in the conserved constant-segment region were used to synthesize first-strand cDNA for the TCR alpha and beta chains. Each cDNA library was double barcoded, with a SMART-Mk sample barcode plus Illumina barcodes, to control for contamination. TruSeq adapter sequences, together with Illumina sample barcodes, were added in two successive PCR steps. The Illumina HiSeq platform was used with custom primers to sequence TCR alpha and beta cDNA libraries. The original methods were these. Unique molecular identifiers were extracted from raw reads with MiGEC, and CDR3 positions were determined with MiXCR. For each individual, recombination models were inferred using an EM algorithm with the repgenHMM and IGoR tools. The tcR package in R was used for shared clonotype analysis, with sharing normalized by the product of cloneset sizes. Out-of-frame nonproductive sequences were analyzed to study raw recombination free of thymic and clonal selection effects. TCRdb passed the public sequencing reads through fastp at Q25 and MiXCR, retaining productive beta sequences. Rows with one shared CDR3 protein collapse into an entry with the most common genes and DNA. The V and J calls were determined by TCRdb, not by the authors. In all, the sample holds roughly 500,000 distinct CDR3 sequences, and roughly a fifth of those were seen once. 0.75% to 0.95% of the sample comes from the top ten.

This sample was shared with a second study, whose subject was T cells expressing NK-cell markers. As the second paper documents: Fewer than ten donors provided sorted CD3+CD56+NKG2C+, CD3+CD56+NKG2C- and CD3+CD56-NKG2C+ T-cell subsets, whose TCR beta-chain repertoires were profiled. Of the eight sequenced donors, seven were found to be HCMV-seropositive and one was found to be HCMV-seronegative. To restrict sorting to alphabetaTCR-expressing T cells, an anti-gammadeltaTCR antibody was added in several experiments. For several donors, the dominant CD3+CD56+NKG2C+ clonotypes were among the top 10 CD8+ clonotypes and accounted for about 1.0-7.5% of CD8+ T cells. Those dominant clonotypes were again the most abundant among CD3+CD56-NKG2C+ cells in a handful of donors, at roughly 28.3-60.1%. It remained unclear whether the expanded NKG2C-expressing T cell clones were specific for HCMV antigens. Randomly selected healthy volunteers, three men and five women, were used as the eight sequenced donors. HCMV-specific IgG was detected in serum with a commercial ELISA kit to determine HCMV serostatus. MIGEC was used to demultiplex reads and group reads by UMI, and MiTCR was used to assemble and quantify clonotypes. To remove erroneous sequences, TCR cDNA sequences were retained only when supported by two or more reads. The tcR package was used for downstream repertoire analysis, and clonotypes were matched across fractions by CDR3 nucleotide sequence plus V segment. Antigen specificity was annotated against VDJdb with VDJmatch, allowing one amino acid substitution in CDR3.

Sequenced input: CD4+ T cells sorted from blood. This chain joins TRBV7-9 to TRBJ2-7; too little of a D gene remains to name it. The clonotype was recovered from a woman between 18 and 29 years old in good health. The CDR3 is CASSPGPGFRFGYEQYF. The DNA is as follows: TGTGCCAGCAGCCCCGGGCCAGGCTTTAGGTTCGGCTACGAGCAGTACTTC.